This TCR beta chain was sequenced in a study of beta chain features in type 1 diabetes. All of the isolated RNA was reverse transcribed, so expressed TCRB transcripts were sequenced. Clones were sequenced by immunoSEQ multiplex PCR, and TCRdb holds only the in-frame ones, with some missing. The sample has about 250,000 clones, roughly 15% seen once. Findings and limits, study-wide: Sequencing used cDNA, and cells with high TCR expression could therefore be over-represented.

Germline loops: CDR1 LNHDA, CDR2 SQIVND (reference sequence). The J segment lost 2 bases and the V segment lost 5 bases, leaving 9 bases of the junction unmatched. The CDR3 consists of 18 residues. Details on this clone: What it recognizes is unknown.

The authors took one heparinised blood draw, averaging roughly 120 mL, from each donor. A sort by CD45RO/CCR7/CD25/CD127/CD95/CD27 yielded CD4+ naive, central memory, regulatory and stem cell-like memory cells. The purity of all sorted populations exceeded 95%. The rearrangement links TRBV19 to TRBJ2-6; 10 bases are a match to TRBD1. This receptor was taken from a woman between 40 and 55 years old in good health. Sequencing input: naive CD4+ T cells from blood. As DNA, the CDR3 is TGTGCCAGTAGTCCGACAGGGGGCGCCGGGGCTGGGGCCAACGTCCTGACTTTC. It specifies CASSPTGGAGAGANVLTF.